These 10 T cell receptor beta chains originate from one sample sequenced in a study of CD8+ T cells in alopecia areata. Extracted from the samples, RNA was reverse transcribed into cDNA to serve as the sequencing template. Profiling relied on immunoSEQ multiplex PCR, and the TCRdb table lists in-frame clones only, not all of them. This sample has roughly 220,000 clones, with 35% to 40% found just once. As for treatment: oral pan-JAK inhibitor, 5-10 mg twice daily. Sample: CD4+ T cells sorted from blood, taken around week 30, from a patient treated with tofacitinib. These TCRs come from a human donor with alopecia areata.

There are a few counts of this clone. The chain links TRBV30 to TRBJ1-1, with D perhaps TRBD1 (5 bases). Trimming removed 2 bases at V and 1 base at J, with 8 bases between. The germline CDR1 and CDR2 sequences are GTSNPN and SVGIG (reference sequence). The CDR3 is 13 amino acids. The CDR3 sequence is CAWSIQENTEAFF. Here the CDR3 DNA reads TGTGCCTGGAGTATACAGGAGAACACTGAAGCTTTCTTT. The full variable domain, completed using reference TRBV30 and TRBJ1-1, is SQTIHQWPATLVQPVGSPLSLECTVEGTSNPNLYWYRQAAGRGLQLLFYSVGIGQISSEVPQNLSASRPQDRQFILSSKKLLLSDSGFYLCAWSIQENTEAFFGQGTRLTVV.

The chain couples TRBV18 to TRBJ1-5, with TRBD1 matching over 7 bases. J was trimmed by 5 bases and V by 6 bases; bases with no gene match: 16. The V gene's germline CDR1 is KGHSH and CDR2 LQKENI. CDR3 length: 17 residues. The CDR3 sequence is CASSRTRQGRTDQPQHF. The CDR3 DNA sequence: TGTGCCAGCTCCCGCACCCGACAGGGCCGGACCGATCAGCCCCAGCATTTT.

There are a few counts of this clone. The chain combines TRBV6-5 with TRBJ2-4; D ambiguous. From germline, CDR1 is MNHEY and CDR2 SVGAGI. V was pared by 4 bases and J by 14 bases, with 18 bases between. CDR3 length: 13 residues. CDR3 in amino acids: CASSSLGRVVKYF. CDR3 nucleotides: TGTGCCAGCAGTTCCCTAGGTCGGGTTGTAAAGTACTTC.

The chain carries TRBV9 and TRBJ2-1; 9 nucleotides line up with TRBD2. The CDR3 consists of 15 residues. Germline loops: CDR1 SGDLS, CDR2 YYNGEE. Losses at the gene ends were 4 bases for V and 6 bases for J; bases not matched to a gene: 8. CDR3 DNA sequence: TGTGCCAGCAGCTCTAGACTAGCGGATTTCAATGAGCAGTTCTTC. Amino acids: CASSSRLADFNEQFF.

This clone showed up just a few times. V usage is TRBV28 and J usage is TRBJ1-4; TRBD1 matches at 8 bases. Germline V gene lookup returns CDR1 MDHEN and CDR2 SYDVKM. The CDR3 has 12 amino acids. This CDR3 is CAIRGQNEKLFF. In DNA, the CDR3 is TGTGCGATCAGGGGGCAAAATGAAAAACTGTTTTTT.

The V and J genes are TRBV11-2 and TRBJ1-6, with D hard to call. This CDR3 is built from 11 residues. From germline, CDR1 is SGHAT and CDR2 FQNNGV. V gave up 2 bases and J gave up 8 bases, with 1 base separating them. The CDR3 nucleotides read TGTGCCAGCAGCTTATATTCACCCCTCCACTTT. Translated, it gives CASSLYSPLHF.

The chain carries TRBV11-2 and TRBJ1-5; D is possibly TRBD1 (5 bases). V was trimmed by 0 bases and J by 7 bases, leaving 7 bases between them. CDR3 size: 13 residues. Germline CDR1 SGHAT, CDR2 FQNNGV. Here the CDR3 reads CASSLDRAQPQHF. The CDR3 DNA reads as TGTGCCAGCAGCTTAGACAGGGCACAGCCCCAGCATTTT.

The chain recombines TRBV4-1 with TRBJ1-2, with no clear D. The V gene lost 1 base and the J gene lost 5 bases, with 17 bases spanning the gap. CDR1 is MGHRA, CDR2 YSYEKL, per germline. CDR3 length equals 16 residues. Written as DNA, the CDR3 is TGCGCCAGCAGCCAAGTGGGCGGACGCCTAGAATATGGCTACACCTTC. Residues: CASSQVGGRLEYGYTF.

The chain links TRBV30 to TRBJ1-1; D is perhaps TRBD1 (6 bases). The ends were cut back, 4 bases at V and 2 bases at J, with 17 bases in the middle. Germline V CDR1 and CDR2: GTSNPN, SVGIG (reference sequence). The CDR3 sequence is 15 residues long. For the CDR3, the DNA is TGTGCCTGGACCGAGGGGGGCAGGAAAAACACTGAAGCTTTCTTT. Translated: CAWTEGGRKNTEAFF.

This clone was detected only a few times. This chain joins TRBV18 and TRBJ1-4; D gene unclear. CDR3 length: 14 residues. CDR1 KGHSH and CDR2 LQKENI come from the germline V gene. Trimming left V 6 bases short and J 3 bases short, with 11 bases between. In nucleotides, the CDR3 is TGTGCCAGCTCCTGGGGAGCAGCTAATGAAAAACTGTTTTTT. This encodes CASSWGAANEKLFF.